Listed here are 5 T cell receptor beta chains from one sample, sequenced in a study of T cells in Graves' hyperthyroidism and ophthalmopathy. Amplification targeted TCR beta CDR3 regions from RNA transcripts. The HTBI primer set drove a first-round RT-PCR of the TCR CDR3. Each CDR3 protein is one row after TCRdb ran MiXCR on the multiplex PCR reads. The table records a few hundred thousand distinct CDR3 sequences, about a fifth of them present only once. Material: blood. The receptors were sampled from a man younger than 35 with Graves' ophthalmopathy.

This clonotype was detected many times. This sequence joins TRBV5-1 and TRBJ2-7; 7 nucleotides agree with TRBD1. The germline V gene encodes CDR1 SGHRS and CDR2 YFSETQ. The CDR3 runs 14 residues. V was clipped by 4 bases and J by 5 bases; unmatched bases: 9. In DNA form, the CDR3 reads TGCGCCAGCAGCCACGGACAGGCTTCCCACGAGCAGTACTTC. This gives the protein CASSHGQASHEQYF.

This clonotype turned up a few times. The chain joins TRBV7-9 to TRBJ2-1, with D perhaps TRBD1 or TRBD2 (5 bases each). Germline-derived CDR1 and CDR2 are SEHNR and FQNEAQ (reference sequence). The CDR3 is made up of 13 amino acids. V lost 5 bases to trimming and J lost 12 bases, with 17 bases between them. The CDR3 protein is CASSGPGPPLQFF. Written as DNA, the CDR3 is TGTGCCAGCAGCGGTCCGGGACCCCCTCTGCAGTTCTTC.

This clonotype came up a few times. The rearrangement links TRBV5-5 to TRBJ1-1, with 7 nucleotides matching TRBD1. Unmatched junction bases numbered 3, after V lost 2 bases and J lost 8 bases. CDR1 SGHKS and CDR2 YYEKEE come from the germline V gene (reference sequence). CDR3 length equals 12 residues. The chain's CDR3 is CASSLGQAEAFF. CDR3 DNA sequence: TGTGCCAGCAGCTTAGGACAGGCAGAAGCTTTCTTT.

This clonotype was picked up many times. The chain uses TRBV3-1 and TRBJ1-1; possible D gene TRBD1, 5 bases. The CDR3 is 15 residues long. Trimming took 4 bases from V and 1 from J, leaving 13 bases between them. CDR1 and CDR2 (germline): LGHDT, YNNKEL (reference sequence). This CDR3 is CASSLPAGENTEAFF. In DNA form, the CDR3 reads TGTGCCAGCAGCCTCCCTGCGGGGGAGAACACTGAAGCTTTCTTT. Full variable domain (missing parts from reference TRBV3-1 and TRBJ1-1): DTAVSQTPKYLVTQMGNDKSIKCEQNLGHDTMYWYKQDSKKFLKIMFSYNNKELIINETVPNRFSPKSPDKAHLNLHINSLELGDSAVYFCASSLPAGENTEAFFGQGTRLTVV.

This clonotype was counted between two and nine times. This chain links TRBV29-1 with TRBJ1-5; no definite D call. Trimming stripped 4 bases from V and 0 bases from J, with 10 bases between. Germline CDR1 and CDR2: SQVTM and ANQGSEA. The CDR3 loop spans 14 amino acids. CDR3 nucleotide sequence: TGCAGCGTTGCAGGAAGAAATAGCAATCAGCCCCAGCATTTT. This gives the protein CSVAGRNSNQPQHF.